What follows are 23 T cell receptor beta chains derived from one specimen sequenced in a study of cytomegalovirus exposure and HLA in healthy donors (TCRdb year 2017). Libraries were built with the immunoSEQ multiplex PCR assay. The clones in this table, taken by TCRdb from immuneACCESS, are in-frame only. Not every clone is retained; where verified, under half of the shortfall comes from an unresolved V gene, and the cause of the rest is unknown. This sample comprises about 130,000 clones, around 89% of them detected only once. The ten largest clonotypes hold over 5% of the sample. Sequencing was carried out using PBMCs. All receptors come from a woman in her twenties or thirties in good health and CMV-seropositive.

The chain employs TRBV29-1 and TRBJ2-6, with 7 bases matching TRBD1. Germline CDR1 SQVTM, CDR2 ANQGSEA. This CDR3 region has 17 residues. V was clipped by 5 bases and J by 0 bases; unmatched bases: 10. The CDR3 here is CSVRVTGVPSGANVLTF. The DNA for the CDR3 is TGCAGCGTTCGGGTAACAGGGGTCCCCTCTGGGGCCAACGTCCTGACTTTC.

As for this clone: Its ends do not fully match the called genes, so a read error is possible. The chain combines TRBV13 with TRBJ1-5, with 7 bases fitting TRBD1. The CDR3 has 14 residues. Germline assignment: CDR1 PRHDT and CDR2 FYEKMQ (reference sequence). The CDR3 sequence is CASSLGGSNQPQHF. CDR3 DNA sequence: TGTGCCAGCAGCCTAGGGGGCAGCAATCAGCCCCAGCATTTT.

The chain combines TRBV6-5 with TRBJ1-1; D is ambiguous. This CDR3 region has 16 residues. The V gene lost 0 bases and the J gene lost 4 bases, with 15 bases spanning the gap. The germline V gene has CDR1 MNHEY and CDR2 SVGAGI. CDR3 nucleotide sequence: TGTGCCAGCAGTTACTCATTAACCGGCACGGGCACTGAAGCTTTCTTT. It yields the protein CASSYSLTGTGTEAFF.

V usage is TRBV2 and J usage is TRBJ2-4, with D unclear. Germline-derived CDR1 and CDR2 are SNHLY and FYNNEI. The CDR3 contains 13 residues. V lost 8 bases, J lost 0 bases, and 8 bases lay in between. CDR3 sequence (DNA): TGTGCCAGCGTGACACTAGCCAAAAACATTCAGTACTTC. Translating it yields CASVTLAKNIQYF.

V usage is TRBV27 and J usage is TRBJ2-1; 8 nucleotides line up with TRBD2. The CDR3 runs 15 residues. Germline lookup yields CDR1 MNHEY and CDR2 SMNVEV (reference sequence). J was trimmed by 8 bases and V by 8 bases; bases with no gene match: 14. CDR3 sequence: CASGILSGRIDEQFF. The CDR3 DNA is TGTGCCAGCGGGATTCTGAGCGGGAGAATCGATGAGCAGTTCTTC.

This chain connects TRBV2 to TRBJ2-7; 9 nucleotides match TRBD1. The CDR3 length is 14 residues. Germline lookup yields CDR1 SNHLY and CDR2 FYNNEI. V shed 4 bases, J shed 3 bases, and the junction held 4 bases outside the gene matches. Here the CDR3 reads CASSVRTGVYEQYF. Here the CDR3 DNA reads TGTGCCAGCAGTGTCCGGACAGGGGTCTACGAGCAGTACTTC. Together with reference TRBV2 and TRBJ2-7, the CDR3 gives the full variable domain: EPEVTQTPSHQVTQMGQEVILRCVPISNHLYFYWYRQILGQKVEFLVSFYNNEISEKSEIFDDQFSVERPDGSNFTLKIRSTKLEDSAMYFCASSVRTGVYEQYFGPGTRLTVT.

The chain couples TRBV28 to TRBJ1-2; D might be TRBD1 (5 bases). V was trimmed by 6 bases and J by 6 bases, leaving 17 bases between them. CDR3 length equals 14 residues. From germline, CDR1 is MDHEN and CDR2 SYDVKM. Written as DNA, the CDR3 is TGTGCCAGCAGATCGGACACGGAACTTGATGGCTACACCTTC. This gives the protein CASRSDTELDGYTF.

V is TRBV7-9 and J is TRBJ1-2, with D unclear. The V and J ends lost 3 bases and 8 bases respectively, with 16 bases between them. This CDR3 spans 14 amino acids. The germline CDR1 and CDR2 sequences are SEHNR and FQNEAQ (reference sequence). CDR3 sequence: CASSFPAIWRGYTF. The CDR3 DNA reads as TGTGCCAGCAGCTTCCCGGCCATATGGAGAGGCTACACCTTC.

The chain carries TRBV27 and TRBJ2-1, with TRBD2 identical over 13 bases. The ends lost 5 bases at V and 1 base at J; junction bases unmatched: 8. The CDR3 covers 18 residues. The V gene's germline CDR1 is MNHEY and CDR2 SMNVEV (reference sequence). CDR3 protein: CASSPLGTSGVSYNEQFF. The DNA for the CDR3 is TGTGCCAGCAGTCCCTTGGGGACTAGCGGGGTGTCCTACAATGAGCAGTTCTTC.

This chain joins TRBV5-1 and TRBJ2-2, with D unresolved. The CDR3 loop spans 16 amino acids. Trimming removed 0 bases from V and 4 bases from J, with 13 bases in between. CDR1 SGHRS and CDR2 YFSETQ come from the germline V gene. The CDR3 nucleotides are TGCGCCAGCAGCTTGGCCGTGATATGGAGCACCGGGGAGCTGTTTTTT. Translated: CASSLAVIWSTGELFF.

The chain uses TRBV5-4 and TRBJ2-2; possibly TRBD2 for D (5 bases). V was trimmed by 4 bases and J by 5 bases, leaving 15 bases between them. In germline, CDR1 is SGHNT, CDR2 YYREEE (reference sequence). The length of the CDR3 is 15 residues. CDR3 sequence: CASSLGKRGTGELFF. DNA for the CDR3: TGTGCCAGCAGCCTTGGGAAGCGCGGGACCGGGGAGCTGTTTTTT.

This clone was counted a single time. This sequence joins TRBV27 and TRBJ2-7; 8 bases map to TRBD1. Germline V gives CDR1 MNHEY, CDR2 SMNVEV (reference sequence). Trimming at V came to 8 bases and at J to 6 bases, leaving 12 bases not matched to a gene. CDR3 length: 14 amino acids. The CDR3 sequence is CASRYRGTLGEQYF. The CDR3 bases are TGTGCCAGCCGATACAGGGGGACCCTGGGCGAGCAGTACTTC.

This sequence joins TRBV7-2 and TRBJ1-5, with D hard to call. Germline V CDR1 and CDR2: SGHTA, FQGNSA. The CDR3 is 14 residues long. The ends were cut back, 2 bases at V and 1 base at J, with 6 bases in the middle. The DNA for the CDR3 is TGTGCCAGCAGCTTAACTGCCAGCAATCAGCCCCAGCATTTT. Translated, it gives CASSLTASNQPQHF.

This chain joins TRBV9 and TRBJ2-2; a possible D gene is TRBD2 (5 bases). The CDR3 is 14 residues long. V was pared by 2 bases and J by 4 bases, with 9 bases between. Looked up from germline, CDR1 is SGDLS and CDR2 is YYNGEE. The CDR3 DNA reads as TGTGCCAGCAGCGTGGTAGCGTCCACCGGGGAGCTGTTTTTT. Protein product: CASSVVASTGELFF.

The chain links TRBV6-5 to TRBJ2-7, with 7 bases matching TRBD1. Germline V gene sequence: CDR1 MNHEY, CDR2 SVGAGI. V was clipped by 5 bases and J by 4 bases; unmatched bases: 11. The CDR3 is 15 residues long. The CDR3 protein is CASSQNPGTEYEQYF. The CDR3 nucleotides are TGTGCCAGCAGTCAGAACCCCGGGACAGAGTACGAGCAGTACTTC.

The chain couples TRBV5-1 to TRBJ2-7, with D possibly matching TRBD2 (6 bases). The CDR3 loop spans 15 amino acids. Trimming took 2 bases from V and 3 from J, leaving 15 bases between them. In germline, CDR1 is SGHRS, CDR2 YFSETQ. The CDR3 DNA sequence: TGCGCCAGCAGCTTTGGGGCTAGCGCTTACTACGAGCAGTACTTC. Residues: CASSFGASAYYEQYF.

The chain couples TRBV6-5 to TRBJ1-4; 9 nucleotides agree with TRBD1. Germline V lookup: CDR1 MNHEY, CDR2 SVGAGI. CDR3 length: 14 amino acids. V trimming: 2 bases; J trimming: 8 bases; junction bases outside the gene matches: 3. CDR3 sequence reads: CASSYRGQGEKLFF. The CDR3, as DNA: TGTGCCAGCAGTTACCGCGGACAGGGGGAAAAACTGTTTTTT.

V is TRBV4-1 and J is TRBJ1-4, with TRBD1 as a possible D gene (5 bases). CDR1 and CDR2 (germline): MGHRA, YSYEKL. Trimming took off 0 bases at V and 7 bases at J, with 9 bases between the two ends. The CDR3 sequence is 14 residues long. The CDR3 here is CASSQDRGIEKLFF. CDR3 sequence (DNA): TGCGCCAGCAGCCAAGATCGGGGGATTGAAAAACTGTTTTTT.

J is TRBJ2-7 and V is TRBV6-1, with 12 positions matching TRBD2. Unmatched junction bases numbered 3, after V lost 3 bases and J lost 6 bases. In germline, CDR1 is MNHNS, CDR2 SASEGT. The CDR3 sequence is 14 residues long. CDR3 residues: CASSELAGGFEQYF. The CDR3 nucleotides read TGTGCCAGCAGTGAGCTAGCGGGAGGGTTCGAGCAGTACTTC.

The CDR3: CASSDSGGAGDTQYF. CDR3 coding DNA: TGTGCCAGCAGTGACAGCGGGGGGGCCGGAGATACGCAGTATTTT. This rearrangement joins TRBV6-4 to TRBJ2-3, with 10 bases aligning to TRBD2. Germline V gives CDR1 MRHNA, CDR2 SNTAGT. The junction had 4 bases not matched to a gene; V was cut back by 2 bases and J by 5 bases. The CDR3 loop spans 15 amino acids.

The rearrangement links TRBV7-2 to TRBJ2-7; 9 bases align to TRBD2. The CDR3 has 14 residues. V dropped 7 bases and J dropped 2; count of bases not matched to a gene: 6. Germline CDR1 reads SGHTA; CDR2 reads FQGNSA. The DNA for the CDR3 is TGTGCCAGCACGACTAGCGGTACCACCTACGAGCAGTACTTC. It codes for CASTTSGTTYEQYF.

The rearrangement links TRBV5-1 to TRBJ2-1, with D possibly being TRBD1 (5 bases). Germline lookup yields CDR1 SGHRS and CDR2 YFSETQ. V was cut by 1 base and J by 5 bases, with 16 bases left in between. The CDR3 is made up of 16 amino acids. CDR3 sequence reads: CASSLLGPRSNNEQFF. The DNA for the CDR3 is TGCGCCAGCAGCTTGTTGGGGCCCCGAAGTAACAATGAGCAGTTCTTC.

The sample holds a few counts of this clone. J is TRBJ2-1 and V is TRBV9; possible D gene TRBD2, 6 bases. The CDR3 totals 15 residues. V gave up 0 bases and J gave up 0 bases, with 7 bases separating them. The V gene's germline CDR1 is SGDLS and CDR2 YYNGEE. Here the CDR3 reads CASSVAGASYNEQFF. CDR3 bases: TGTGCCAGCAGCGTAGCGGGAGCCTCCTACAATGAGCAGTTCTTC.